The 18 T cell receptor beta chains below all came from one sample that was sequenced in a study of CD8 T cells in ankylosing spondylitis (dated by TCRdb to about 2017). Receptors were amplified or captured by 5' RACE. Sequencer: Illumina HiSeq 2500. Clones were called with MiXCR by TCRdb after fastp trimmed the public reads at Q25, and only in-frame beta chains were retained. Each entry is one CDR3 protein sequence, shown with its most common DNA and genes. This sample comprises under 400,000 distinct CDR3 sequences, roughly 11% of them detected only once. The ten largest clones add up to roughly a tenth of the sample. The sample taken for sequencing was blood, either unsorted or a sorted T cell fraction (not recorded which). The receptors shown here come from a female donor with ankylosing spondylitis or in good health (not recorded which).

DNA for the CDR3: TGTGCCAGCAGCTACCCCCCGAGGGACATTCCTACCGGGGAGCTGTTTTTT. Translating gives CASSYPPRDIPTGELFF. The gene calls are TRBV7-2 and TRBJ2-2; D is possibly TRBD1 (6 bases). The germline V gene encodes CDR1 SGHTA and CDR2 FQGNSA. This CDR3 comprises 17 residues. The germline V and J ends were trimmed by 4 bases and 5 bases, with 20 bases remaining between them.

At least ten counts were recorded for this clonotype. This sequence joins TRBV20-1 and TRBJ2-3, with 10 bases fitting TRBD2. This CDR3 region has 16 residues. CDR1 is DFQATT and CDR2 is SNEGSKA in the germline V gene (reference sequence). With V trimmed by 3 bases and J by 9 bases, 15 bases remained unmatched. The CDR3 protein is CSARNPDGTSVKTQYF. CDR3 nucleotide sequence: TGCAGTGCTAGGAACCCTGACGGGACTAGCGTAAAGACGCAGTATTTT.

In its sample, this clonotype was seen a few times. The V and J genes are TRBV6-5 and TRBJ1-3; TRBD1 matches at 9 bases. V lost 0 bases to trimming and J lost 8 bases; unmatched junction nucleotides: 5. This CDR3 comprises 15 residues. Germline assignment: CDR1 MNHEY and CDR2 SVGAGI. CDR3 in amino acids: CASSYSNRGPDTIYF. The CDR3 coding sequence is TGTGCCAGCAGTTACTCGAACAGGGGGCCAGACACCATATATTTT.

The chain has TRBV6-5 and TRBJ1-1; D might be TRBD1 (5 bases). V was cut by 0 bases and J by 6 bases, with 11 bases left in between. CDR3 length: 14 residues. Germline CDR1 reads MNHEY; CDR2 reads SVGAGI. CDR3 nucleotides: TGTGCCAGCAGTTACTCAGGCGGGGGGGCTGAAGCTTTCTTT. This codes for CASSYSGGGAEAFF.

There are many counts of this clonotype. The DNA for the CDR3 is TGTGCCAGCCAGGGGCAACCGGGGAACACTGAAGCTTTCTTT. Translated, it gives CASQGQPGNTEAFF. This chain uses TRBV9 with TRBJ1-1, with D possibly matching TRBD1 (6 bases). This CDR3 is 14 amino acids long. V was shortened by 7 bases and J by 1 base, with 14 bases between the two germline ends. Germline V gene lookup returns CDR1 SGDLS and CDR2 YYNGEE.

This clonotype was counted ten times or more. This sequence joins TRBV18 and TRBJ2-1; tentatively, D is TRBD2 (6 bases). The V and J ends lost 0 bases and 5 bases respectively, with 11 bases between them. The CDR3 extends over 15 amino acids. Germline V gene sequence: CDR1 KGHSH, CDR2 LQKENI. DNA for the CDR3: TGTGCCAGCTCACCACCCTCGACTAGTAACAATGAGCAGTTCTTC. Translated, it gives CASSPPSTSNNEQFF.

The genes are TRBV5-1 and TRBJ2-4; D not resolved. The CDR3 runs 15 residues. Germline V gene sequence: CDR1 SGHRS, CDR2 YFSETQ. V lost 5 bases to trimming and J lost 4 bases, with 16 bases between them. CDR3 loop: CASRERWPGKNIQYF. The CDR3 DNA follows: TGCGCCAGCAGAGAACGGTGGCCTGGGAAAAACATTCAGTACTTC.

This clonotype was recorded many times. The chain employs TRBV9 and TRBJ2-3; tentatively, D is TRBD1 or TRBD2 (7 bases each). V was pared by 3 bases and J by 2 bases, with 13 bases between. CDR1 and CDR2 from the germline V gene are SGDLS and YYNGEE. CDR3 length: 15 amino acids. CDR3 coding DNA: TGTGCCAGCAGCGCCAGGGGGGGTTTCACAGATACGCAGTATTTT. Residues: CASSARGGFTDTQYF. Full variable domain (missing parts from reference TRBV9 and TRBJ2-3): DSGVTQTPKHLITATGQRVTLRCSPRSGDLSVYWYQQSLDQGLQFLIQYYNGEERAKGNILERFSAQQFPDLHSELNLSSLELGDSALYFCASSARGGFTDTQYFGPGTRLTVL.

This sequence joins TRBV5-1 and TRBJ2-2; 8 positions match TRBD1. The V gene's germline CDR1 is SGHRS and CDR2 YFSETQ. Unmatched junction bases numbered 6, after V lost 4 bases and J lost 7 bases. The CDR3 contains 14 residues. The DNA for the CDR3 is TGCGCCAGCAGCCCGGGACAGGCTATCGGGGAGCTGTTTTTT. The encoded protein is CASSPGQAIGELFF.

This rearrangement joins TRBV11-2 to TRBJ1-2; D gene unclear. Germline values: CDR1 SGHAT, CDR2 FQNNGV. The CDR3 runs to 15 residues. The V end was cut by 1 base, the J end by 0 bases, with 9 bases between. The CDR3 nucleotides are TGTGCCAGCAGCTTAGGCAGTAATACTAACTATGGCTACACCTTC. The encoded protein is CASSLGSNTNYGYTF.

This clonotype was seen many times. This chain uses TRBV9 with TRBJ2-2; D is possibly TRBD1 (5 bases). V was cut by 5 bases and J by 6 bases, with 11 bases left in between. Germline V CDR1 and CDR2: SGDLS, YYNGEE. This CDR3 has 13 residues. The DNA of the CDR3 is TGTGCCAGCAGTGCCCTAGGGGCCGGGGAGCTGTTTTTT. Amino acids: CASSALGAGELFF.

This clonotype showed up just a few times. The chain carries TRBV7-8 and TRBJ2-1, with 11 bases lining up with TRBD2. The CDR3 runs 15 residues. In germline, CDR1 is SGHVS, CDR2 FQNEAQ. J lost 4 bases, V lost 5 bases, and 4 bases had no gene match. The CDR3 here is CASSKLAGAYNEQFF. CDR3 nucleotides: TGTGCCAGCAGCAAACTAGCGGGGGCGTACAATGAGCAGTTCTTC.

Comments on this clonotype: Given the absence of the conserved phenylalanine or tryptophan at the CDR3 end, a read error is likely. The DNA of the CDR3 is TGTGCCATCAGTGAACGGCGGGGGGAATCTTACAATGAGCAGTTCTCC. This encodes CAISERRGESYNEQFS. The V gene is TRBV10-3, the J gene TRBJ2-1; 8 bases match TRBD2. Germline assignment: CDR1 ENHRY and CDR2 SYGVKD. Trimming at V came to 3 bases and at J to 4 bases, leaving 8 bases not matched to a gene. CDR3 length: 16 amino acids.

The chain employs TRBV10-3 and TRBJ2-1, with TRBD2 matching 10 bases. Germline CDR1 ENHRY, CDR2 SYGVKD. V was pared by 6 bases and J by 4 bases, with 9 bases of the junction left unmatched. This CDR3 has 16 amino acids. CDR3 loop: CAIRGSSGSRYNEQFF. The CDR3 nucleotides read TGTGCCATCAGGGGGTCTAGCGGGAGTAGATACAATGAGCAGTTCTTC.

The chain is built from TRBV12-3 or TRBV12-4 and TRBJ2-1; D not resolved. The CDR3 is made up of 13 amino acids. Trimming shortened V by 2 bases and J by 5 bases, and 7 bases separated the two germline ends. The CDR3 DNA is TGTGCCAGCAGTTTACTCCGGCACAATGAGCAGTTCTTC. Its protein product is CASSLLRHNEQFF.

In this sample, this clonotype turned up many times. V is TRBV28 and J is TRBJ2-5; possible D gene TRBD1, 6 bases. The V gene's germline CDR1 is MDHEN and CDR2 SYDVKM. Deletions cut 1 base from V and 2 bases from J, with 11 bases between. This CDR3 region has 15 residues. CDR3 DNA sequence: TGTGCCAGCAGTTTATTGAACAGGGCACAAGAGACCCAGTACTTC. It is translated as CASSLLNRAQETQYF. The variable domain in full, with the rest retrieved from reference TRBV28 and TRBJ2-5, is DVKVTQSSRYLVKRTGEKVFLECVQDMDHENMFWYRQDPGLGLRLIYFSYDVKMKEKGDIPEGYSVSREKKERFSLILESASTNQTSMYLCASSLLNRAQETQYFGPGTRLLVL.

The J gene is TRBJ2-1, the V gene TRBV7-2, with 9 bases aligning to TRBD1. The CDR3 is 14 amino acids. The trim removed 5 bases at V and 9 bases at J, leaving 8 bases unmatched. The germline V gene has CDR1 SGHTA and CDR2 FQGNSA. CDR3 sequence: CASSQRTGVSEQFF. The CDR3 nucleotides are TGTGCCAGCAGCCAACGGACAGGGGTAAGTGAGCAGTTCTTC.

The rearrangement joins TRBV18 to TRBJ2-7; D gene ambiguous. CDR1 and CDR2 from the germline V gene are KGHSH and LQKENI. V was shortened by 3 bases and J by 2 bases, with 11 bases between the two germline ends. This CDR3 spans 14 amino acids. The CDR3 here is CASSPTLVTYEQYF. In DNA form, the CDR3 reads TGTGCCAGCTCACCGACGCTAGTGACCTACGAGCAGTACTTC. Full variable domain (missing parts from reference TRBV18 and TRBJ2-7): NAGVMQNPRHLVRRRGQEARLRCSPMKGHSHVYWYRQLPEEGLKFMVYLQKENIIDESGMPKERFSAEFPKEGPSILRIQQVVRGDSAAYFCASSPTLVTYEQYFGPGTRLTVT.